These T cell receptor beta chains were read from a single sample in a study of T cell responses to AZD1222 COVID-19 vaccine. The data were produced by immunoSEQ multiplex PCR, yet TCRdb's version contains in-frame clones alone and is incomplete. The sample contains 100,000 to 150,000 clones, approximately 90% of which appear only once. Sequencing used peripheral blood, obtained 28 days after the second AZD1222 dose. The source is an adult who received the AZD1222 COVID-19 vaccine. Each CDR3 is given with its conserved first and last residue. A D gene is named only where the DNA matches it firmly. Not every row has a clone size; where given, it reads once, few, many or a size class.

clone_size: -
v_call: TRBV27
j_call: TRBJ2-1
d_call: -
cdr3_aa: CASSLILVGEQFF
cdr3_nt: TGTGCCAGCAGTTTAATCTTAGTGGGTGAGCAGTTCTTC

clone_size: -
v_call: TRBV5-4
j_call: TRBJ1-2
d_call: -
cdr3_aa: CASSLGGGYTF
cdr3_nt: TGTGCCAGCAGCTTGGGCGGTGGCTACACCTTC

clone_size: -
v_call: TRBV28
j_call: TRBJ1-5
d_call: TRBD1
cdr3_aa: CASSVWTGDQPQHF
cdr3_nt: TGTGCCAGCAGTGTTTGGACAGGGGATCAGCCCCAGCATTTT

clone_size: once
v_call: TRBV5-1
j_call: TRBJ2-5
d_call: -
cdr3_aa: CASSSTRQETQYF
cdr3_nt: TGCGCCAGCAGTTCGACTAGACAAGAGACCCAGTACTTC

clone_size: -
v_call: TRBV7-9
j_call: TRBJ1-2
d_call: -
cdr3_aa: CASSPSGMGGGYTF
cdr3_nt: TGTGCCAGCAGCCCCTCAGGCATGGGTGGAGGCTACACCTTC

clone_size: -
v_call: TRBV7-3
j_call: TRBJ1-1
d_call: -
cdr3_aa: CASSFTVNTEAFF
cdr3_nt: TGTGCCAGCAGCTTTACAGTGAACACTGAAGCTTTCTTT

clone_size: -
v_call: TRBV11-2
j_call: TRBJ1-4
d_call: -
cdr3_aa: CASSLVRTAGNEKLFF
cdr3_nt: TGTGCCAGCAGCTTAGTAAGGACAGCGGGAAATGAAAAACTGTTTTTT

clone_size: once
v_call: TRBV5-1
j_call: TRBJ2-3
d_call: -
cdr3_aa: CASSFPADTQYF
cdr3_nt: TGCGCCAGCAGCTTTCCCGCGGATACGCAGTATTTT

clone_size: -
v_call: TRBV6-5
j_call: TRBJ1-5
d_call: -
cdr3_aa: CASRDGSNQPQHF
cdr3_nt: TGTGCCAGCAGGGACGGCAGCAATCAGCCCCAGCATTTT

clone_size: -
v_call: TRBV10-3
j_call: TRBJ1-3
d_call: -
cdr3_aa: CAIRESWDKSSGNTIYF
cdr3_nt: TGTGCCATCAGAGAAAGCTGGGACAAAAGCTCTGGAAACACCATATATTTT

clone_size: -
v_call: TRBV27
j_call: TRBJ2-2
d_call: -
cdr3_aa: CASSLFGTTVGTGELFF
cdr3_nt: TGTGCCAGCAGTTTATTCGGGACAACAGTGGGCACCGGGGAGCTGTTTTTT

clone_size: -
v_call: TRBV5-4
j_call: TRBJ1-6
d_call: -
cdr3_aa: CASRDGHSPLHF
cdr3_nt: TGTGCCAGCAGGGATGGCCATTCACCCCTCCACTTT

clone_size: -
v_call: TRBV30
j_call: TRBJ1-2
d_call: -
cdr3_aa: CAWSVLGREAGYTF
cdr3_nt: TGTGCCTGGAGTGTATTGGGTAGGGAAGCTGGCTACACCTTC